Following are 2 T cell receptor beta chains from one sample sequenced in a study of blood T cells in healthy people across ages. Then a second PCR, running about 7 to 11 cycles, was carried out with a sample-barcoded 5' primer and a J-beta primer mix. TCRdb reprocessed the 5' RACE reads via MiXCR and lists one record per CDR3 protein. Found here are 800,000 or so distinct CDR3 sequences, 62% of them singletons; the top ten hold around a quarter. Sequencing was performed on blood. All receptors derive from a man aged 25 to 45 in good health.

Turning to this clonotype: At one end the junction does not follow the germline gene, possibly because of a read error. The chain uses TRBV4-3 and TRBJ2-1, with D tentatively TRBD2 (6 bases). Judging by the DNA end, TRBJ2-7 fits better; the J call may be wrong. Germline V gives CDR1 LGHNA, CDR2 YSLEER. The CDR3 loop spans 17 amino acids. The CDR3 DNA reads TGCGCCGGCAGCCAAGACGGGGGACCCAGCTCCTACAATGAGCAGTACTTC. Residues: CAGSQDGGPSSYNEQYF.

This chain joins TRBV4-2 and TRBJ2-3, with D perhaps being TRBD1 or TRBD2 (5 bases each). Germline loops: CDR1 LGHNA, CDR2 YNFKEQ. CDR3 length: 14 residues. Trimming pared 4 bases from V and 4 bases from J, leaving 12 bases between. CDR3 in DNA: TGTGCCAGCAGCCTCCCTGGGGGTTCAGATACGCAGTATTTT. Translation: CASSLPGGSDTQYF.